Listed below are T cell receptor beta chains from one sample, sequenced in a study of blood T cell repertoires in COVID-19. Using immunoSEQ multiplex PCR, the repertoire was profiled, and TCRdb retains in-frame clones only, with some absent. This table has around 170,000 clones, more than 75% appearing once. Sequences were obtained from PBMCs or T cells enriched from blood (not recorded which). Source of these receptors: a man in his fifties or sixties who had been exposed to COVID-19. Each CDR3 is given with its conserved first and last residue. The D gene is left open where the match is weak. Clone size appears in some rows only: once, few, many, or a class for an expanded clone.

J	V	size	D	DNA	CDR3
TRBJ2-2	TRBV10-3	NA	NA	TGTGCCATCAGTGGCGATGGTACTGGCGGGGAGCTGTTTTTT	CAISGDGTGGELFF
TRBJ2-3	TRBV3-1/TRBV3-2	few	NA	TGTGCCAGCAGCCCCGAGGCAGCGGGTCGCTTCACAGATACGCAGTATTTT	CASSPEAAGRFTDTQYF
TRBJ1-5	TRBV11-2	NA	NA	TGTGCCAGCAGCTTAGTGGGGGGTACGAGCAATCAGCCCCAGCATTTT	CASSLVGGTSNQPQHF
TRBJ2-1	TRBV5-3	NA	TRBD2	TGTGCCAGAAGCTTTTCTCCGGGACTAGCGGGAGGACTTTCCTACAATGAGCAGTTCTTC	CARSFSPGLAGGLSYNEQFF
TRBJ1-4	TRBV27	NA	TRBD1	TGTGCCAGCAGTTTGGCCGGGACAGGGATCATAGGGGGGGAAAAACTGTTTTTT	CASSLAGTGIIGGEKLFF
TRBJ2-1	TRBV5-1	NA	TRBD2	TGCGCCAGCAGCTTGGCGGTTCGAGCGGGAGGGGCTGAGCAGTTCTTC	CASSLAVRAGGAEQFF
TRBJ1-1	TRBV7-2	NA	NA	TGTGCCAGCAGCTTAAGGCGGGGGGGCGCCGAAGCTTTCTTT	CASSLRRGGAEAFF
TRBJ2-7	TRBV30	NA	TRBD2	TGTGCCTGGAGTGGGGCTAGCGGGACCTACGAGCAGTACTTC	CAWSGASGTYEQYF
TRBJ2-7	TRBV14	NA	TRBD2	TGTGCCAGCAGCCTCCTGACTAGCGATCCTTTCCACGAGCAGTACTTC	CASSLLTSDPFHEQYF
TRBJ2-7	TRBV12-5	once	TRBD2	TGTGCTAGTGGTTGGGGAGGGGGACTAGCGGCATCCTACGAGCAGTACTTC	CASGWGGGLAASYEQYF
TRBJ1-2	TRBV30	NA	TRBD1	TGTGCCTGGAGTGTACAGGGGGCGCTTGGCTACACCTTC	CAWSVQGALGYTF
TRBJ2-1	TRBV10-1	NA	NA	TGCGCCAGCAGTGAGACTTCGGTTGCATACAATGAGCAGTTCTTC	CASSETSVAYNEQFF
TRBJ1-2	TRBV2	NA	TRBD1	TGTGCCAGCTGGACAGGGGTCGAGGTATATGGCTACACCTTC	CASWTGVEVYGYTF